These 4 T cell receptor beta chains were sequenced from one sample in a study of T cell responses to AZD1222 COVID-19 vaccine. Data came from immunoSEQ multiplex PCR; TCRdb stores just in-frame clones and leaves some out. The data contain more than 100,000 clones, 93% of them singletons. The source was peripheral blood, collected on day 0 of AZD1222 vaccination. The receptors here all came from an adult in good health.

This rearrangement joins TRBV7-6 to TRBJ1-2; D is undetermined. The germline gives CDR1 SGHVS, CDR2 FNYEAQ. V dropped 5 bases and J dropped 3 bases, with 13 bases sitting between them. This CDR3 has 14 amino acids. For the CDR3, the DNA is TGTGCCAGCAGCCGGTTGGTTGCGGACTATGGCTACACCTTC. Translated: CASSRLVADYGYTF. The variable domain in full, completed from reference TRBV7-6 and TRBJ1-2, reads GAGVSQSPRYKVTKRGQDVALRCDPISGHVSLYWYRQALGQGPEFLTYFNYEAQQDKSGLPNDRFSAERPEGSISTLTIQRTEQRDSAMYRCASSRLVADYGYTFGSGTRLTVV.

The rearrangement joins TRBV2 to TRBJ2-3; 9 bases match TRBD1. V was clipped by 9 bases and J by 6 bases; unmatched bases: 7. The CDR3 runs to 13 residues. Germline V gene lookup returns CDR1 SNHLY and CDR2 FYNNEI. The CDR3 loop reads CASHRDRVDTQYF. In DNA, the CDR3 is TGTGCCAGTCACCGGGACAGGGTCGATACGCAGTATTTT.

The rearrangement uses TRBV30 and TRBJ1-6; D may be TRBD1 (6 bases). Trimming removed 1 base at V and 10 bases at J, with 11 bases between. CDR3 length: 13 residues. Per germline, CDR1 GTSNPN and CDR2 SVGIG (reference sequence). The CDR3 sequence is CAWSGQGKSPLHF. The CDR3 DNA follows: TGTGCCTGGAGTGGGCAGGGGAAATCACCCCTCCACTTT.

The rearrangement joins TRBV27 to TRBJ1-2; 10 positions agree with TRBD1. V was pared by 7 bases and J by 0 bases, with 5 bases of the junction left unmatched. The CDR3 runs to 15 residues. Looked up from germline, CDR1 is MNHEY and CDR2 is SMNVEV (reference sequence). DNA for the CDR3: TGTGCCAGCATCTCGACAGGGGGCCCTAACTATGGCTACACCTTC. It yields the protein CASISTGGPNYGYTF.